This T cell receptor (beta chain) was profiled in a study of Tregs in tolerant kidney transplant recipients. Study-level results: The most relevant donor-specific Treg TCRbeta repertoire apparently came from expansion with activated donor B cells. Some patients' samples used different primers over time, so nucleotide sequences weren't comparable.

For this clone: Its antigen is not identified.

V lost 2 bases, J lost 0 bases, and 7 bases stayed unmatched. The CDR3 runs to 17 residues. Germline CDR1 and CDR2: MNHEY and SMNVEV (reference sequence). Some clones are missing from TCRdb's copy, which holds only in-frame ones; the method was immunoSEQ multiplex PCR. The table has about 69,000 clones, roughly 89% seen once. Unstimulated Tregs (CD4+CD25+CD127-) and CD4+CD25- non-Tregs were sorted from PBMCs. The source of this sequence is a human donor who received a combined kidney and bone marrow transplant. The rearrangement links TRBV27 to TRBJ2-1; 7 nucleotides match TRBD2. The sequencing here drew on CD4+ T cells from blood, taken before the transplant. The CDR3 nucleotides are TGTGCCAGCAGTTTAAGGCTAGCGGAAAGCTCCTACAATGAGCAGTTCTTC. This sequence encodes CASSLRLAESSYNEQFF.